This note documents a single T cell receptor (beta chain) sequence. The antigen is unknown. This record belongs to a study of early T cells in non-severe SARS-CoV-2 infection. Across the whole study: Bulk RNA from unsorted whole blood was sequenced; chains were unpaired. General study points: Matching with VDJdb favored anti-spike CD8 responses (missing private and CD4 specificities).

Individually, cDNA molecules had unique molecular identifiers attached to them. TCRdb recomputed calls from the 5' RACE reads with MiXCR, one row per CDR3 protein. The sample includes 80,000 to 100,000 distinct CDR3 sequences, 9% to 15% of them seen just once. The CDR3 covers 14 residues. Germline CDR1 and CDR2: LGHDT and YNNKEL (reference sequence). The germline V and J ends were trimmed by 1 base and 6 bases, with 9 bases remaining between them. This TCR was sampled from an adult who was a healthcare worker with PCR-confirmed SARS-CoV-2 infection or an uninfected control (not recorded which). This chain connects TRBV3-1 to TRBJ2-2; D is uncertain. The specimen sequenced was whole blood. CDR3 sequence: CASSQGGLAGELFF. CDR3 bases: TGTGCCAGCAGCCAAGGAGGTTTGGCCGGGGAGCTGTTTTTT.